These T cell receptor beta chains were read from a single sample in a study of cytomegalovirus exposure and HLA in healthy donors. The table came from immunoSEQ multiplex PCR; TCRdb's copy has only in-frame clones and leaves some out. The sample lists 100,000 to 150,000 clones, about three quarters occurring once. What was sequenced was PBMCs. These TCRs come from a man aged 50 to 60 in good health and CMV-seronegative. Each CDR3 is given with its conserved first and last residue. The order of the fields is CDR3 protein, CDR3 DNA, D gene, CDR3 length, V gene, J gene, clone size. The D gene is left open where the match is weak. Clone size is stated in some rows and not others, as once, few, many or a class when expanded.

CDR3: CASRDGQGYGYTF
DNA: TGTGCCAGTAGAGATGGACAGGGGTATGGCTACACCTTC
D: TRBD1
length: 13
V: TRBV19
J: TRBJ1-2
size: few

CDR3: CASSGGWGSGGLDTQYF
DNA: TGTGCCAGCAGCGGGGGATGGGGTAGCGGGGGTTTAGATACGCAGTATTTT
D: TRBD2
length: 17
V: TRBV25-1
J: TRBJ2-3
size: .

CDR3: CASSLQGYGNTIYF
DNA: TGTGCCAGCAGCTTACAGGGGTATGGAAACACCATATATTTT
D: .
length: 14
V: TRBV7-2
J: TRBJ1-3
size: .

CDR3: CAISGQGVTGNTIYF
DNA: TGTGCCATCAGCGGACAGGGGGTTACTGGAAACACCATATATTTT
D: TRBD1
length: 15
V: TRBV10-3
J: TRBJ1-3
size: .

CDR3: CASSLVEGNTEAFF
DNA: TGTGCCAGCAGCTTAGTTGAGGGGAACACTGAAGCTTTCTTT
D: .
length: 14
V: TRBV7-8
J: TRBJ1-1
size: .

CDR3: CASSPGGGEGYTF
DNA: TGTGCCAGCAGCCCAGGAGGAGGAGAAGGCTACACCTTC
D: .
length: 13
V: TRBV6-5
J: TRBJ1-2
size: few

CDR3: CASSLGDRGNYGYTF
DNA: TGCGCCAGCAGCTTGGGGGACAGGGGGAACTATGGCTACACCTTC
D: TRBD1
length: 15
V: TRBV5-1
J: TRBJ1-2
size: .

CDR3: CATSRAGGNTGELFF
DNA: TGTGCCACCAGCAGAGCCGGAGGGAACACCGGGGAGCTGTTTTTT
D: .
length: 15
V: TRBV15
J: TRBJ2-2
size: few

CDR3: CASSLYVRDSPLHF
DNA: TGTGCCAGCAGTTTATACGTACGGGATTCACCCCTCCACTTT
D: .
length: 14
V: TRBV27
J: TRBJ1-6
size: .

CDR3: CASRRAGGGTDTQYF
DNA: TGTGCCAGCAGGCGAGCGGGGGGAGGCACAGATACGCAGTATTTT
D: TRBD2
length: 15
V: TRBV6-1
J: TRBJ2-3
size: once

CDR3: CASSSPTGDTQYF
DNA: TGTGCCAGCAGCTCCCCTACAGGGGATACGCAGTATTTT
D: .
length: 13
V: TRBV5-4
J: TRBJ2-3
size: .

CDR3: CASSPDRGGQPQHF
DNA: TGCGCCAGCAGCCCTGACAGGGGTGGGCAGCCCCAGCATTTT
D: TRBD1
length: 14
V: TRBV5-1
J: TRBJ1-5
size: once

CDR3: CASSLTGYTEAFF
DNA: TGTGCCAGCAGCTTGACAGGGTACACTGAAGCTTTCTTT
D: TRBD1
length: 13
V: TRBV7-2
J: TRBJ1-1
size: .

CDR3: CASSEFGGGGETQYF
DNA: TGTGCCAGCAGTGAATTCGGTGGGGGAGGAGAGACCCAGTACTTC
D: .
length: 15
V: TRBV25-1
J: TRBJ2-5
size: .

CDR3: CASSLKPGHQSRDTQYF
DNA: TGTGCCAGCAGCCTAAAACCGGGACACCAGAGTAGGGATACGCAGTATTTT
D: .
length: 17
V: TRBV7-9
J: TRBJ2-3
size: .

CDR3: CASSLGQADNSPLHF
DNA: TGTGCCAGCTCACTGGGACAGGCCGATAATTCACCCCTCCACTTT
D: TRBD1
length: 15
V: TRBV18
J: TRBJ1-6
size: .

CDR3: CSVVHIQINYGYTF
DNA: TGCAGCGTTGTTCATATACAGATCAACTATGGCTACACCTTC
D: .
length: 14
V: TRBV29-1
J: TRBJ1-2
size: .

CDR3: CASSPGRGQETQYF
DNA: TGTGCCAGCAGCCCTGGGAGAGGACAAGAGACCCAGTACTTC
D: .
length: 14
V: TRBV5-4
J: TRBJ2-5
size: .

CDR3: CASSSRTGQGYEQYF
DNA: TGTGCCAGCAGCTCTCGGACAGGACAGGGCTACGAGCAGTACTTC
D: TRBD1
length: 15
V: TRBV11-1
J: TRBJ2-7
size: few

CDR3: CASSFPTTSGGAGELFF
DNA: TGTGCCAGCAGCTTTCCTACAACTAGCGGGGGGGCCGGGGAGCTGTTTTTT
D: TRBD2
length: 17
V: TRBV7-9
J: TRBJ2-2
size: .

CDR3: CASSPSTEQFF
DNA: TGTGCCAGCAGCCCTAGCACTGAGCAGTTCTTC
D: .
length: 11
V: TRBV7-9
J: TRBJ2-1
size: .

CDR3: CASSSTGYEQYF
DNA: TGTGCCAGCAGCTCGACAGGTTACGAGCAGTACTTC
D: .
length: 12
V: TRBV11-3
J: TRBJ2-7
size: .

CDR3: CASSEMGGLSGYTF
DNA: TGTGCCAGCAGTGAGATGGGAGGCCTGAGCGGCTACACCTTC
D: .
length: 14
V: TRBV2
J: TRBJ1-2
size: .

CDR3: CAISDWADNEKLFF
DNA: TGTGCCATCAGTGATTGGGCAGATAATGAAAAACTGTTTTTT
D: .
length: 14
V: TRBV10-3
J: TRBJ1-4
size: .

CDR3: CAWSVVSGGATDTQYF
DNA: TGTGCCTGGAGTGTTGTTAGCGGGGGGGCAACAGATACGCAGTATTTT
D: TRBD2
length: 16
V: TRBV30
J: TRBJ2-3
size: once

CDR3: CASSLGPYNEQFF
DNA: TGTGCCAGCAGCTTAGGGCCCTACAATGAGCAGTTCTTC
D: .
length: 13
V: TRBV7-3
J: TRBJ2-1
size: .

CDR3: CASSLGENQETQYF
DNA: TGCGCCAGCAGCCTCGGGGAGAACCAAGAGACCCAGTACTTC
D: .
length: 14
V: TRBV4-1
J: TRBJ2-5
size: .

CDR3: CASSSRTGGTYNEQFF
DNA: TGTGCCAGCAGCTCGCGGACAGGGGGGACCTACAATGAGCAGTTCTTC
D: TRBD1
length: 16
V: TRBV5-4
J: TRBJ2-1
size: .

CDR3: CASSLGISGINEKLFF
DNA: TGTGCCAGCAGCTTAGGAATTTCGGGGATTAATGAAAAACTGTTTTTT
D: .
length: 16
V: TRBV7-9
J: TRBJ1-4
size: few

CDR3: CASSGREDEQFF
DNA: TGTGCCAGCAGTGGGAGGGAGGATGAGCAGTTCTTC
D: .
length: 12
V: TRBV6-1
J: TRBJ2-1
size: .

CDR3: CASSPAVRNTEAFF
DNA: TGTGCCAGCAGCCCAGCGGTCCGGAACACTGAAGCTTTCTTT
D: .
length: 14
V: TRBV7-8
J: TRBJ1-1
size: once

CDR3: CASSTQLAGASDTQYF
DNA: TGTGCCAGCAGCACCCAACTAGCGGGGGCCTCGGATACGCAGTATTTT
D: TRBD2
length: 16
V: TRBV9
J: TRBJ2-3
size: .

CDR3: CASSLSREGTEAFF
DNA: TGTGCCAGCAGTTTAAGCAGGGAGGGGACTGAAGCTTTCTTT
D: .
length: 14
V: TRBV28
J: TRBJ1-1
size: once

CDR3: CASSGSLNEKLFF
DNA: TGTGCCAGCAGCGGGAGTCTTAATGAAAAACTGTTTTTT
D: .
length: 13
V: TRBV7-9
J: TRBJ1-4
size: few

CDR3: CASSLGGSSGGPLGELFF
DNA: TGTGCCAGCAGCTTAGGGGGGTCTAGCGGGGGCCCGCTCGGGGAGCTGTTTTTT
D: TRBD2
length: 18
V: TRBV7-8
J: TRBJ2-2
size: .

CDR3: CVRPPTWTRDTQYF
DNA: TGTGTCAGGCCACCTACATGGACTCGGGATACGCAGTATTTT
D: .
length: 14
V: TRBV7-5
J: TRBJ2-3
size: .

CDR3: CASSVGGNNEQFF
DNA: TGTGCCAGCAGTGTGGGGGGTAACAATGAGCAGTTCTTC
D: .
length: 13
V: TRBV2
J: TRBJ2-1
size: .

CDR3: CASSRRGAGTDTQYF
DNA: TGTGCCAGCAGTCGCCGCGGGGCCGGCACAGATACGCAGTATTTT
D: .
length: 15
V: TRBV28
J: TRBJ2-3
size: .

CDR3: CASSPRGRDSSDEQYF
DNA: TGCGCCAGCAGCCCCCGAGGGAGGGACTCTTCCGATGAGCAGTACTTC
D: TRBD2
length: 16
V: TRBV5-1
J: TRBJ2-7
size: .

CDR3: CASGDGLEDEQYF
DNA: TGCGCCAGCGGTGATGGGTTAGAGGACGAGCAGTACTTC
D: .
length: 13
V: TRBV10-2
J: TRBJ2-7
size: .

CDR3: CASSPSSGAIVDTQYF
DNA: TGTGCCAGCAGCCCATCTAGCGGTGCTATAGTAGATACGCAGTATTTT
D: TRBD2
length: 16
V: TRBV7-2
J: TRBJ2-3
size: .

CDR3: CASSYPGGAYTGELFF
DNA: TGTGCCAGCAGTTACCCCGGGGGAGCCTACACCGGGGAGCTGTTTTTT
D: .
length: 16
V: TRBV6-5
J: TRBJ2-2
size: few

CDR3: CASRGTGEETQYF
DNA: TGTGCCAGCAGAGGAACAGGGGAAGAGACCCAGTACTTC
D: TRBD1
length: 13
V: TRBV6-5
J: TRBJ2-5
size: .

CDR3: CASSPGVGGNQPQHF
DNA: TGTGCCAGCTCACCGGGAGTTGGTGGCAATCAGCCCCAGCATTTT
D: .
length: 15
V: TRBV18
J: TRBJ1-5
size: .

CDR3: CASADLHRGSGANVLTF
DNA: TGCGCCAGCGCCGACCTACACAGGGGGTCTGGGGCCAACGTCCTGACTTTC
D: TRBD1
length: 17
V: TRBV4-1
J: TRBJ2-6
size: .

CDR3: CASSPTGGRSTGELFF
DNA: TGTGCCAGCAGCCCAACAGGGGGCCGTAGCACCGGGGAGCTGTTTTTT
D: TRBD1
length: 16
V: TRBV5-6
J: TRBJ2-2
size: .

CDR3: CASSPTQGLGTEAFF
DNA: TGTGCCAGCAGTCCAACACAGGGATTAGGCACTGAAGCTTTCTTT
D: .
length: 15
V: TRBV6-1
J: TRBJ1-1
size: few

CDR3: CSVEGTDPTDTQYF
DNA: TGCAGCGTTGAAGGGACAGACCCCACAGATACGCAGTATTTT
D: .
length: 14
V: TRBV29-1
J: TRBJ2-3
size: .

CDR3: CASSRDTYGNTIYF
DNA: TGCGCCAGCAGCCGGGACACTTACGGAAACACCATATATTTT
D: .
length: 14
V: TRBV5-1
J: TRBJ1-3
size: once

CDR3: CASSWQNRVGNTIYF
DNA: TGCGCCAGCAGTTGGCAGAACAGGGTAGGAAACACCATATATTTT
D: .
length: 15
V: TRBV5-1
J: TRBJ1-3
size: few

CDR3: CASSYAGRGPNEKLFF
DNA: TGTGCCAGCAGTTACGCGGGGAGAGGACCTAATGAAAAACTGTTTTTT
D: .
length: 16
V: TRBV6-5
J: TRBJ1-4
size: once

CDR3: CASSIDRDRGTNQPQHF
DNA: TGTGCCAGTAGTATAGATCGGGACAGGGGGACCAATCAGCCCCAGCATTTT
D: TRBD1
length: 17
V: TRBV19
J: TRBJ1-5
size: .

CDR3: CASSVVGGTSTDTQYF
DNA: TGTGCCAGCAGCGTAGTGGGAGGGACTAGCACAGATACGCAGTATTTT
D: TRBD2
length: 16
V: TRBV9
J: TRBJ2-3
size: .

CDR3: CASSSTSGGPLAKNIQYF
DNA: TGTGCCAGCAGCTCTACTAGCGGGGGTCCCCTAGCCAAAAACATTCAGTACTTC
D: TRBD2
length: 18
V: TRBV7-9
J: TRBJ2-4
size: .

CDR3: CASSLKDSINEKLFF
DNA: TGTGCCAGCAGCTTAAAGGACAGTATTAATGAAAAACTGTTTTTT
D: .
length: 15
V: TRBV13
J: TRBJ1-4
size: .

CDR3: CASSYDETGQETQYF
DNA: TGTGCCAGCAGTTACGATGAGACGGGGCAAGAGACCCAGTACTTC
D: .
length: 15
V: TRBV6-5
J: TRBJ2-5
size: .